This is a list of T cell receptor beta chains from one sample in a study of blood T cell repertoires in COVID-19. TCRdb keeps only in-frame clones here, not all; method: immunoSEQ multiplex PCR. The data hold 130,000 to 150,000 clones, with about four fifths observed a single time. Sample: peripheral blood. The receptors stem from a human donor with acute or convalescent COVID-19. The donor label of this sample is uncertain. CDR3s include the opening cysteine and the closing phenylalanine or tryptophan. Each record gives: CDR3 protein, CDR3 DNA, D gene, V gene, J gene, clone size. D genes are given only for firm matches. Some rows mark clone size as missing; the rest say once, few, many or name a class of expanded clone.

CDR3aa: CASSERTGSSYEQYF; CDR3nt: TGTGCCAGCAGTGAAAGGACAGGGTCATCGTACGAGCAGTACTTC; d_gene: TRBD1; v_gene: TRBV6-1; j_gene: TRBJ2-7; abundance: NA
CDR3aa: CASSPFRGAAYNEQFF; CDR3nt: TGTGCCAGCAGTCCCTTCCGGGGGGCGGCCTACAATGAGCAGTTCTTC; d_gene: NA; v_gene: TRBV6-6; j_gene: TRBJ2-1; abundance: NA
CDR3aa: CASSQPTGRIAEAFF; CDR3nt: TGCGCCAGCAGCCAACCGACAGGGCGAATCGCTGAAGCTTTCTTT; d_gene: TRBD1; v_gene: TRBV4-1; j_gene: TRBJ1-1; abundance: few
CDR3aa: CASSVSLDSYGYTF; CDR3nt: TGTGCCAGCAGCGTATCCTTAGACAGCTATGGCTACACCTTC; d_gene: NA; v_gene: TRBV9; j_gene: TRBJ1-2; abundance: NA
CDR3aa: CASSRDSRTGYTF; CDR3nt: TGCGCCAGCAGTCGGGACAGCCGAACGGGCTACACCTTC; d_gene: TRBD1; v_gene: TRBV10-2; j_gene: TRBJ1-2; abundance: NA
CDR3aa: CASSLTPRGPLYGYTF; CDR3nt: TGCGCCAGCAGCTTGACCCCCCGAGGCCCACTCTATGGCTACACCTTC; d_gene: NA; v_gene: TRBV5-1; j_gene: TRBJ1-2; abundance: NA
CDR3aa: CASSHRGQTNTEAFF; CDR3nt: TGCGCCAGCAGCCACAGGGGGCAAACGAACACTGAAGCTTTCTTT; d_gene: TRBD1; v_gene: TRBV4-1; j_gene: TRBJ1-1; abundance: NA
CDR3aa: CASSLVGQTIQETQYF; CDR3nt: TGCGCCAGCAGCTTGGTGGGACAAACTATTCAAGAGACCCAGTACTTC; d_gene: NA; v_gene: TRBV5-1; j_gene: TRBJ2-5; abundance: NA
CDR3aa: CASSLGQGNSPLHF; CDR3nt: TGTGCCAGCAGCTTGGGACAGGGGAATTCACCCCTCCACTTT; d_gene: TRBD1; v_gene: TRBV5-4; j_gene: TRBJ1-6; abundance: NA
CDR3aa: CASSLVEGDPNYGYTF; CDR3nt: TGTGCCAGCAGCTTGGTTGAAGGGGATCCTAACTATGGCTACACCTTC; d_gene: NA; v_gene: TRBV5-4; j_gene: TRBJ1-2; abundance: NA
CDR3aa: CASSSGLATGELFF; CDR3nt: TGTGCCAGCAGCTCCGGACTAGCCACCGGGGAGCTGTTTTTT; d_gene: TRBD2; v_gene: TRBV5-4; j_gene: TRBJ2-2; abundance: NA
CDR3aa: CASSPSGTSTDTQYF; CDR3nt: TGTGCCAGCAGTCCTAGCGGGACTAGCACAGATACGCAGTATTTT; d_gene: TRBD2; v_gene: TRBV2; j_gene: TRBJ2-3; abundance: NA
CDR3aa: CASRFAGTVGSPLHF; CDR3nt: TGTGCCAGTAGATTTGCCGGGACAGTGGGTTCACCCCTCCACTTT; d_gene: TRBD1; v_gene: TRBV19; j_gene: TRBJ1-6; abundance: NA
CDR3aa: CASSPKHGTLNTEAFF; CDR3nt: TGTGCCAGCAGTCCTAAGCATGGGACACTGAACACTGAAGCTTTCTTT; d_gene: NA; v_gene: TRBV2; j_gene: TRBJ1-1; abundance: NA
CDR3aa: CASSQDLGGANNEQFF; CDR3nt: TGCGCCAGCAGCCAAGATCTAGGGGGCGCGAACAATGAGCAGTTCTTC; d_gene: TRBD1; v_gene: TRBV4-1; j_gene: TRBJ2-1; abundance: NA
CDR3aa: CASSLAIRAGIDYGYTF; CDR3nt: TGTGCCAGCAGCTTGGCCATTAGGGCCGGGATTGACTATGGCTACACCTTC; d_gene: NA; v_gene: TRBV5-6; j_gene: TRBJ1-2; abundance: once
CDR3aa: CASSLGDRLNQPQHF; CDR3nt: TGTGCCAGCAGCTTAGGGGACAGACTTAATCAGCCCCAGCATTTT; d_gene: TRBD1; v_gene: TRBV7-6; j_gene: TRBJ1-5; abundance: NA
CDR3aa: CASSSGGNNEQFF; CDR3nt: TGTGCCAGCAGCTCGGGGGGTAACAATGAGCAGTTCTTC; d_gene: TRBD2; v_gene: TRBV11-3; j_gene: TRBJ2-1; abundance: NA
CDR3aa: CASSPGQGSQPQHF; CDR3nt: TGTGCCAGCAGTCCAGGACAGGGCTCGCAGCCCCAGCATTTT; d_gene: TRBD1; v_gene: TRBV27; j_gene: TRBJ1-5; abundance: NA
CDR3aa: CSVEDGYRGAYGYTF; CDR3nt: TGCAGCGTTGAGGATGGGTACAGGGGGGCCTACGGCTACACCTTC; d_gene: TRBD1; v_gene: TRBV29-1; j_gene: TRBJ1-2; abundance: NA
CDR3aa: CASSGTGRTEAFF; CDR3nt: TGTGCCAGCAGTGGAACAGGGAGAACTGAAGCTTTCTTT; d_gene: NA; v_gene: TRBV2; j_gene: TRBJ1-1; abundance: NA
CDR3aa: CASSLGRGRNTEAFF; CDR3nt: TGTGCCAGCAGCTTAGGCCGGGGGAGGAACACTGAAGCTTTCTTT; d_gene: NA; v_gene: TRBV11-3; j_gene: TRBJ1-1; abundance: NA
CDR3aa: CASSMTSLSNQPQHF; CDR3nt: TGTGCCAGTAGTATGACTAGTTTGAGCAATCAGCCCCAGCATTTT; d_gene: NA; v_gene: TRBV19; j_gene: TRBJ1-5; abundance: few
CDR3aa: CASSPTPGTGAPGELFF; CDR3nt: TGTGCCAGCAGTCCTACTCCCGGGACAGGGGCCCCCGGGGAGCTGTTTTTT; d_gene: TRBD1; v_gene: TRBV5-4; j_gene: TRBJ2-2; abundance: NA
CDR3aa: CASSADRAPTGELFF; CDR3nt: TGTGCCAGCAGCGCAGACAGGGCCCCCACCGGGGAGCTGTTTTTT; d_gene: TRBD1; v_gene: TRBV6-5; j_gene: TRBJ2-2; abundance: NA
CDR3aa: CAWTARGRDGYTF; CDR3nt: TGTGCCTGGACAGCGAGGGGGCGGGATGGCTACACCTTC; d_gene: TRBD1; v_gene: TRBV30; j_gene: TRBJ1-2; abundance: NA
CDR3aa: CASSTGTGVYGYTF; CDR3nt: TGCGCCAGCAGCACCGGGACAGGAGTCTATGGCTACACCTTC; d_gene: TRBD1; v_gene: TRBV5-1; j_gene: TRBJ1-2; abundance: NA
CDR3aa: CAWSVSPSKGF; CDR3nt: TGTGCCTGGAGTGTATCACCTTCAAAGGGGTTC; d_gene: NA; v_gene: TRBV30; j_gene: TRBJ1-6; abundance: NA
CDR3aa: CATQKGAGIGNIQYF; CDR3nt: TGTGCCACCCAAAAAGGGGCAGGTATCGGAAACATTCAGTACTTC; d_gene: NA; v_gene: TRBV24-1; j_gene: TRBJ2-4; abundance: NA
CDR3aa: CASSLGIGNTIYF; CDR3nt: TGTGCCAGCAGCCTCGGGATAGGAAACACCATATATTTT; d_gene: NA; v_gene: TRBV7-2; j_gene: TRBJ1-3; abundance: NA
CDR3aa: CASSFSGGAKEQYF; CDR3nt: TGCGCCAGCAGCTTTAGCGGGGGGGCAAAAGAGCAGTATTTT; d_gene: TRBD2; v_gene: TRBV5-1; j_gene: TRBJ2-3; abundance: NA
CDR3aa: CASSPDGGGGRNTIYF; CDR3nt: TGTGCCAGCAGCCCGGACGGCGGGGGTGGGAGAAACACCATATATTTT; d_gene: NA; v_gene: TRBV7-6; j_gene: TRBJ1-3; abundance: NA
CDR3aa: CASSLGGPGANVLTF; CDR3nt: TGTGCCAGCAGCTTAGGGGGGCCTGGGGCCAACGTCCTGACTTTC; d_gene: NA; v_gene: TRBV11-2; j_gene: TRBJ2-6; abundance: NA
CDR3aa: CATSRLSTGQGKNIQYF; CDR3nt: TGTGCCACCAGCAGACTCTCCACGGGACAGGGGAAAAACATTCAGTACTTC; d_gene: TRBD1; v_gene: TRBV15; j_gene: TRBJ2-4; abundance: NA
CDR3aa: CASSLGGQETQYF; CDR3nt: TGCGCCAGCAGCTTGGGCGGCCAAGAGACCCAGTACTTC; d_gene: NA; v_gene: TRBV5-1; j_gene: TRBJ2-5; abundance: few
CDR3aa: CASSLLGTVSAGNTIYF; CDR3nt: TGTGCCAGCAGCTTACTTGGGACAGTTTCTGCTGGAAACACCATATATTTT; d_gene: TRBD1; v_gene: TRBV11-2; j_gene: TRBJ1-3; abundance: NA
CDR3aa: CASTLGGGPINNEQFF; CDR3nt: TGTGCCAGCACTTTAGGGGGGGGGCCGATTAACAATGAGCAGTTCTTC; d_gene: NA; v_gene: TRBV6-6; j_gene: TRBJ2-1; abundance: NA
CDR3aa: CASSQAPWTDTEAFF; CDR3nt: TGTGCCAGCAGCCAAGCACCTTGGACAGACACTGAAGCTTTCTTT; d_gene: NA; v_gene: TRBV3-1/TRBV3-2; j_gene: TRBJ1-1; abundance: NA
CDR3aa: CASNLPGGNTEAFF; CDR3nt: TGCGCCAGCAACTTACCGGGGGGGAACACTGAAGCTTTCTTT; d_gene: NA; v_gene: TRBV5-1; j_gene: TRBJ1-1; abundance: NA
CDR3aa: CASSYDPSGTEAFF; CDR3nt: TGTGCCAGCAGTTACGACCCGTCGGGGACTGAAGCTTTCTTT; d_gene: NA; v_gene: TRBV6-5; j_gene: TRBJ1-1; abundance: once
CDR3aa: CASLRDSGGYTF; CDR3nt: TGTGCCAGCCTACGGGACTCAGGGGGCTACACCTTC; d_gene: NA; v_gene: TRBV19; j_gene: TRBJ1-2; abundance: few
CDR3aa: CASSVGFPEPGELFF; CDR3nt: TGCGCCAGCAGTGTCGGGTTCCCCGAGCCCGGGGAGCTGTTTTTT; d_gene: NA; v_gene: TRBV10-1; j_gene: TRBJ2-2; abundance: NA
CDR3aa: CAISESKGLREKLFF; CDR3nt: TGTGCCATCAGTGAGAGTAAGGGGCTAAGGGAAAAACTGTTTTTT; d_gene: NA; v_gene: TRBV10-3; j_gene: TRBJ1-4; abundance: NA
CDR3aa: CATSTRLGAEAFF; CDR3nt: TGTGCCACCAGCACAAGACTCGGAGCTGAAGCTTTCTTT; d_gene: NA; v_gene: TRBV15; j_gene: TRBJ1-1; abundance: NA
CDR3aa: CASSSIGEQFF; CDR3nt: TGTGCCAGCAGCTCAATCGGGGAGCAGTTCTTC; d_gene: NA; v_gene: TRBV13; j_gene: TRBJ2-1; abundance: NA
CDR3aa: CASSVVGGARTDTQYF; CDR3nt: TGTGCCAGCAGCGTAGTGGGGGGGGCTCGGACAGATACGCAGTATTTT; d_gene: NA; v_gene: TRBV9; j_gene: TRBJ2-3; abundance: NA